What follows are 20 T cell receptor beta chains derived from one specimen sequenced in a study of blood T cells in healthy people across ages. Together with a sample-barcoded 5' primer, a J-beta primer mix was included in a second PCR lasting roughly 7 to 11 cycles. One entry per CDR3 protein results from TCRdb running MiXCR on the 5' RACE reads. The data contain 1.5 million to 2 million distinct CDR3 sequences, 40% to 55% of them singletons. The sequenced sample consisted of blood. All receptors derive from a woman aged 40 to 50 in good health.

The gene calls are TRBV6-6 and TRBJ2-7, with TRBD2 matching 8 bases. The length of the CDR3 is 16 residues. V shed 5 bases and J 0 bases; nucleotides not matched to a gene: 9. CDR1 is MNHNY, CDR2 SVGAGI, per germline (reference sequence). DNA of the CDR3: TGTGCCAGCAGTCTTCCCGAAGGGACTAGCTCCTACGAGCAGTACTTC. This codes for CASSLPEGTSSYEQYF.

The table lists this clonotype with a few counts. The J gene is TRBJ2-3, the V gene TRBV29-1; perhaps TRBD1 as D (6 bases). Trimming removed 3 bases from V and 2 bases from J, with 15 bases in between. Germline V gene sequence: CDR1 SQVTM, CDR2 ANQGSEA. The CDR3 runs to 15 residues. The CDR3 DNA follows: TGCAGCGTTGACACTACCCGGACAGTCACAGATACGCAGTATTTT. Its protein is CSVDTTRTVTDTQYF.

The chain joins TRBV5-1 to TRBJ2-3, with D perhaps matching TRBD1 or TRBD2 (5 bases each). The germline V gene encodes CDR1 SGHRS and CDR2 YFSETQ. The CDR3 runs to 17 residues. Trimming left V 2 bases short and J 5 bases short, with 21 bases between. Here the CDR3 DNA reads TGCGCCAGCAGCTTATCCCCTCGAGGGGATCTCGGAGATACGCAGTATTTT. Translation gives CASSLSPRGDLGDTQYF.

This clonotype was seen more than once but under ten times. The chain has TRBV7-2 and TRBJ2-6, with TRBD1 as a possible D gene (5 bases). Germline lookup yields CDR1 SGHTA and CDR2 FQGNSA. This CDR3 spans 16 amino acids. V lost 4 bases to trimming and J lost 4 bases, with 14 bases between them. The CDR3 loop reads CASSYQGSTGANVLTF. CDR3 sequence (DNA): TGTGCCAGCAGCTACCAGGGATCGACCGGGGCCAACGTCCTGACTTTC.

The rearrangement joins TRBV6-5 to TRBJ2-7, with 8 nucleotides matching TRBD1. CDR1 is MNHEY and CDR2 is SVGAGI in the germline V gene. This CDR3 has 15 residues. Unmatched junction bases numbered 14, after V lost 8 bases and J lost 5 bases. The CDR3 DNA reads as TGTGCCAGCGGGAGTGCAGGACAGGGTCACCACGAGCAGTACTTC. It specifies CASGSAGQGHHEQYF.

In its sample, this clonotype was seen a few times. The gene calls are TRBV28 and TRBJ1-6; D call uncertain. This CDR3 spans 16 amino acids. The germline CDR1 and CDR2 sequences are MDHEN and SYDVKM. V lost 3 bases and J 0 bases, leaving 9 bases between the germline ends. Here the CDR3 reads CASSFGRNSYNSPLHF. The CDR3 DNA reads TGTGCCAGCAGTTTTGGCCGTAACTCCTATAATTCACCCCTCCACTTT.

The V and J genes are TRBV25-1 and TRBJ2-2; D is tentatively TRBD1 or TRBD2 (6 bases each). CDR3 length: 15 amino acids. V was cut by 3 bases and J by 3 bases, with 11 bases left in between. Germline values: CDR1 MGHDK, CDR2 SYGVNS. The CDR3 coding sequence is TGTGCCAGCAGTGATAGGGGGGCTGACACCGGGGAGCTGTTTTTT. Translated: CASSDRGADTGELFF. Filled out from reference TRBV25-1 and TRBJ2-2, the complete variable domain reads EADIYQTPRYLVIGTGKKITLECSQTMGHDKMYWYQQDPGMELHLIHYSYGVNSTEKGDLSSESTVSRIRTEHFPLTLESARPSHTSQYLCASSDRGADTGELFFGEGSRLTVL.

This clonotype was detected a few times. The chain has TRBV4-1 and TRBJ2-3, with 10 bases identical to TRBD2. Germline lookup yields CDR1 MGHRA and CDR2 YSYEKL. Trimming cost V 2 bases and J 4 bases; bases outside gene matches: 3. This CDR3 has 15 amino acids. CDR3 bases: TGCGCCAGCAGCCAAAGCGGGGGGGCCCCAGATACGCAGTATTTT. Translated, it gives CASSQSGGAPDTQYF.

This rearrangement joins TRBV15 to TRBJ1-5; maybe TRBD1 (6 bases). There are 15 residues in the CDR3. Between the trimmed V and J ends, which lost 6 bases and 3 bases, there was a span of 15 bases. Germline V CDR1 and CDR2: LNHNV, YYDKDF (reference sequence). As DNA, the CDR3 is TGTGCCACCAGTCTGGGGGGGGCATACAATCAGCCCCAGCATTTT. As protein: CATSLGGAYNQPQHF.

The sample holds a few counts of this clonotype. The V and J genes are TRBV24-1 and TRBJ2-1; 7 nucleotides line up with TRBD1. There are 11 residues in the CDR3. From germline, CDR1 is KGHDR and CDR2 SFDVKD. After removal of 2 bases from V and 12 bases from J, the junction contained 0 bases not matched to a gene. In DNA, the CDR3 is TGTGCCACCAGTGATTCAGGGGGGCAGTTCTTC. This encodes CATSDSGGQFF.

The chain is built from TRBV6-6 and TRBJ2-6, with 7 bases fitting TRBD1. J gave up 0 bases and V 6 bases, and 5 bases lay outside the gene matches. Germline lookup yields CDR1 MNHNY and CDR2 SVGAGI (reference sequence). This CDR3 contains 16 residues. The DNA for the CDR3 is TGTGCCAGCAGCCCACAGGGGACCTCTGGGGCCAACGTCCTGACTTTC. Its translation: CASSPQGTSGANVLTF.

Only a few counts were recorded for this clonotype. The J gene is TRBJ2-1, the V gene TRBV5-1; tentatively, D is TRBD2 (6 bases). Germline V gives CDR1 SGHRS, CDR2 YFSETQ. Trimming pared 4 bases from V and 4 bases from J, leaving 12 bases between. The CDR3 totals 14 residues. The CDR3 nucleotides read TGCGCCAGCAGCCGGAGCCTAGCGTACAATGAGCAGTTCTTC. It yields the protein CASSRSLAYNEQFF.

This clonotype came up once. An end of the junction does not agree with germline; a read error may underlie this. This rearrangement joins TRBV11-3 to TRBJ2-3, with D perhaps TRBD1 or TRBD2 (7 bases each). CDR1 is SGHNT, CDR2 YENEEA, per germline. The CDR3 runs to 17 residues. This CDR3 is CASSQGGSGGFRDTRYF. The CDR3 DNA sequence: TGTGCCAGCAGCCAAGGGGGCTCGGGGGGATTCAGGGATACGCGGTATTTT.

This clonotype turned up a few times. The J gene is TRBJ1-1, the V gene TRBV6-5, with TRBD1 matching over 8 bases. V was clipped by 1 base and J by 0 bases; unmatched bases: 1. This CDR3 spans 15 amino acids. Germline loops: CDR1 MNHEY, CDR2 SVGAGI. CDR3 coding DNA: TGTGCCAGCAGTTACTGGGACAGGATGAACACTGAAGCTTTCTTT. Amino acid sequence: CASSYWDRMNTEAFF.

The CDR3 loop is CASGGIAGGRTDTQYF. Written as DNA, the CDR3 is TGTGCCAGCGGCGGAATAGCGGGGGGGCGCACAGATACGCAGTATTTT. This rearrangement joins TRBV9 to TRBJ2-3, with 11 bases identical to TRBD2. This CDR3 region has 16 residues. The ends lost 7 bases at V and 1 base at J; junction bases unmatched: 8. Germline V lookup: CDR1 SGDLS, CDR2 YYNGEE.

CDR3 DNA: TGCAGTGCTAGTGAACTCCTATTGGGCAGAACAACAGATACGCAGTATTTT. Translated: CSASELLLGRTTDTQYF. The chain has TRBV20-1 and TRBJ2-3, with unresolved D. The CDR3 runs 17 residues. Looked up from germline, CDR1 is DFQATT and CDR2 is SNEGSKA (reference sequence). Trimming left V 3 bases short and J 3 bases short, with 22 bases between.

The chain couples TRBV13 to TRBJ1-6; no reliable D call. The ends were cut back, 0 bases at V and 7 bases at J, with 10 bases in the middle. CDR3 length: 15 amino acids. The germline V gene has CDR1 PRHDT and CDR2 FYEKMQ (reference sequence). DNA of the CDR3: TGTGCCAGCAGCTTAGGGGCAAAAGGGAATTCACCCCTCCACTTT. Its translation is CASSLGAKGNSPLHF.

In the case of this clonotype: One junction end disagrees with the germline gene, perhaps due to a read error. The V call is TRBV20-1, the J call TRBJ2-1; D call uncertain. Germline V gene sequence: CDR1 DFQATT, CDR2 SNEGSKA (reference sequence). This CDR3 comprises 10 residues. The CDR3 spells CSARVGRPTF. For the CDR3, the DNA is TGCAGTGCTAGAGTAGGCAGGCCTACCTTC.

The V call is TRBV25-1, the J call TRBJ2-5; a weak D match, TRBD1 (7 bases). The CDR3 consists of 15 residues. Germline values: CDR1 MGHDK, CDR2 SYGVNS. Trimming took off 2 bases at V and 5 bases at J, with 15 bases between the two ends. The CDR3, as DNA: TGTGCCAGCAGTGAACGTGAGGAGGGGGCCGAGACCCAGTACTTC. It is translated as CASSEREEGAETQYF.

The chain has TRBV29-1 and TRBJ2-5, with 9 bases lining up with TRBD1. Germline values: CDR1 SQVTM, CDR2 ANQGSEA. The CDR3 is 13 residues long. With 8 bases clipped from V and 2 bases from J, the junction kept 6 bases outside the gene matches. The CDR3 sequence: CSLDRGGQETQYF. Written as DNA, the CDR3 is TGCAGCTTGGACAGGGGAGGTCAAGAGACCCAGTACTTC.